This passage covers 26 T cell receptor beta chains from one sample sequenced in a study of blood T cell repertoires in COVID-19. Measured with immunoSEQ multiplex PCR; TCRdb has only the in-frame clones, and not every one. The sample has 300,000 or so clones, about 90% seen once. The material sequenced was peripheral blood. These receptors were obtained from a woman aged 45-65 years who had recovered from COVID-19.

V is TRBV18 and J is TRBJ1-4; D is perhaps TRBD1 (5 bases). The V end was cut by 3 bases, the J end by 8 bases, with 13 bases between. There are 14 residues in the CDR3. Germline assignment: CDR1 KGHSH and CDR2 LQKENI. The CDR3 DNA follows: TGTGCCAGCTCACCGGGAGGGACTGGAGAAAAACTGTTTTTT. Encoded protein: CASSPGGTGEKLFF. The whole variable domain, remainder taken from reference TRBV18 and TRBJ1-4, is NAGVMQNPRHLVRRRGQEARLRCSPMKGHSHVYWYRQLPEEGLKFMVYLQKENIIDESGMPKERFSAEFPKEGPSILRIQQVVRGDSAAYFCASSPGGTGEKLFFGSGTQLSVL.

The chain recombines TRBV4-1 with TRBJ1-1; a weak D match, TRBD1 (5 bases). Per the germline V gene, CDR1 is MGHRA and CDR2 is YSYEKL. The CDR3 covers 14 residues. V was pared by 2 bases and J by 0 bases, with 7 bases between. The CDR3 loop is CASSQSGVNTEAFF. In DNA form, the CDR3 reads TGCGCCAGCAGCCAATCGGGGGTGAACACTGAAGCTTTCTTT.

This rearrangement joins TRBV24-1 to TRBJ2-1; D ambiguous. The CDR3 runs to 16 residues. With 3 bases removed from V and 5 bases from J, the gap between germline ends came to 16 bases. Germline V gene lookup returns CDR1 KGHDR and CDR2 SFDVKD. The DNA of the CDR3 is TGTGCCACCAGTGATGGAGTAGCCCCCCCGGACAATGAGCAGTTCTTC. Protein product: CATSDGVAPPDNEQFF.

The rearrangement uses TRBV19 and TRBJ2-3, with 7 bases fitting TRBD1. The CDR3 spans 14 residues. Germline values: CDR1 LNHDA, CDR2 SQIVND (reference sequence). V lost 5 bases to trimming and J lost 0 bases; unmatched junction nucleotides: 2. DNA of the CDR3: TGTGCCAGTAGTGGGGGACAGAGCACAGATACGCAGTATTTT. It codes for CASSGGQSTDTQYF. Together with reference TRBV19 and TRBJ2-3, the CDR3 gives the full variable domain: DGGITQSPKYLFRKEGQNVTLSCEQNLNHDAMYWYRQDPGQGLRLIYYSQIVNDFQKGDIAEGYSVSREKKESFPLTVTSAQKNPTAFYLCASSGGQSTDTQYFGPGTRLTVL.

This CDR3 is CASSPSPSSVAFF. In nucleotides, the CDR3 is TGTGCCAGCTCACCCTCACCGTCCAGCGTAGCTTTCTTT. The chain uses TRBV18 and TRBJ1-1; no clear D gene. The germline V and J ends were trimmed by 3 bases and 10 bases, with 15 bases remaining between them. There are 13 residues in the CDR3. The V gene's germline CDR1 is KGHSH and CDR2 LQKENI.

This sequence joins TRBV6-6 and TRBJ2-7; TRBD1 matches at 9 bases. The junction had 2 bases not matched to a gene; V was cut back by 0 bases and J by 2 bases. This CDR3 comprises 15 residues. CDR1 is MNHNY, CDR2 SVGAGI, per germline (reference sequence). The CDR3 here is CASSYSNRGPYEQYF. As DNA, the CDR3 is TGTGCCAGCAGTTACTCGAACAGGGGGCCCTACGAGCAGTACTTC.

J is TRBJ2-3 and V is TRBV20-1, with D possibly TRBD2 on 7 matching bases. Germline CDR1 DFQATT, CDR2 SNEGSKA (reference sequence). Trimming left V 3 bases short and J 0 bases short, with 13 bases between. The CDR3 covers 15 residues. For the CDR3, the DNA is TGCAGTGCTAGTGTGGCGGGGGCTAGCACAGATACGCAGTATTTT. Its protein product is CSASVAGASTDTQYF.

The V gene is TRBV25-1, the J gene TRBJ1-1, with D possibly matching TRBD1 (6 bases). The CDR3 spans 13 residues. The germline V and J ends were trimmed by 6 bases and 1 base, with 9 bases remaining between them. Germline V gene data show CDR1 as MGHDK and CDR2 as SYGVNS. This CDR3 is CASRGQGNTEAFF. In nucleotides, the CDR3 is TGTGCCAGCAGGGGACAAGGGAACACTGAAGCTTTCTTT.

This clone was found once. This chain uses TRBV19 with TRBJ1-1; tentative D call: TRBD1 (6 bases). V was shortened by 7 bases and J by 2 bases, with 17 bases between the two germline ends. CDR3 length: 15 amino acids. The germline V gene has CDR1 LNHDA and CDR2 SQIVND (reference sequence). In nucleotides, the CDR3 is TGTGCCAGTATTGGGGGCGATGCGGGTAACACTGAAGCTTTCTTT. Translation: CASIGGDAGNTEAFF.

The chain links TRBV7-2 to TRBJ2-3, with TRBD2 as a possible D gene (5 bases). Trimming took 1 base from V and 7 from J, leaving 15 bases between them. From germline, CDR1 is SGHTA and CDR2 FQGNSA. This CDR3 has 15 amino acids. CDR3 in DNA: TGTGCCAGCAGCTTAGATTCCCGGGGTGCGAATACGCAGTATTTT. Residues: CASSLDSRGANTQYF.

The rearrangement uses TRBV2 and TRBJ2-1; 9 positions match TRBD1. The V gene end was trimmed by 10 bases and the J gene end by 10 bases; junction bases not matched to a gene: 2. Germline V gene sequence: CDR1 SNHLY, CDR2 FYNNEI. CDR3 length equals 10 residues. CDR3: CAIGTGEQFF. In DNA, the CDR3 is TGTGCCATAGGGACAGGGGAGCAGTTCTTC. Supplemented by reference TRBV2 and TRBJ2-1, the full variable domain reads EPEVTQTPSHQVTQMGQEVILRCVPISNHLYFYWYRQILGQKVEFLVSFYNNEISEKSEIFDDQFSVERPDGSNFTLKIRSTKLEDSAMYFCAIGTGEQFFGPGTRLTVL.

The chain couples TRBV27 to TRBJ2-2, with 7 bases fitting TRBD1. Germline trimming cut 6 bases from V and 4 bases from J; bases unmatched to any gene: 8. This CDR3 has 15 amino acids. Germline V gene data show CDR1 as MNHEY and CDR2 as SMNVEV (reference sequence). The CDR3 bases are TGTGCCAGCAGGCCTACAGGGGCGGCCACCGGGGAGCTGTTTTTT. This codes for CASRPTGAATGELFF.

This rearrangement joins TRBV28 to TRBJ1-2; TRBD1 agrees at 8 bases. Losses at the gene ends were 3 bases for V and 7 bases for J; bases not matched to a gene: 10. Germline lookup yields CDR1 MDHEN and CDR2 SYDVKM. The CDR3 has 15 amino acids. CDR3 sequence (DNA): TGTGCCAGCAGTTTGGGACAGGTTCACAGGGGTGGCTACACCTTC. This sequence encodes CASSLGQVHRGGYTF.

The chain is built from TRBV29-1 and TRBJ2-5; perhaps TRBD2 as D (5 bases). This CDR3 has 14 residues. Germline loops: CDR1 SQVTM, CDR2 ANQGSEA. The V end was cut by 4 bases, the J end by 4 bases, with 16 bases between. This CDR3 reads CSVVSGRGRETQYF. CDR3 DNA: TGCAGCGTTGTTTCCGGACGGGGTAGAGAGACCCAGTACTTC.

The chain links TRBV20-1 to TRBJ2-7, with D possibly being TRBD2 (6 bases). The germline V gene encodes CDR1 DFQATT and CDR2 SNEGSKA (reference sequence). This CDR3 has 11 amino acids. DNA of the CDR3: TGCAGGGACCGGGGGTCCTACGAGCAGTACTTC. Translating it yields CRDRGSYEQYF.

This clone occurred once. This chain joins TRBV30 and TRBJ2-7; weak D call: TRBD2 (6 bases). The CDR3 runs to 14 residues. CDR1 is GTSNPN and CDR2 is SVGIG in the germline V gene (reference sequence). V dropped 0 bases and J dropped 1 base, with 10 bases sitting between them. The CDR3 coding sequence is TGTGCCTGGAGTGTACGGGGGTCTTCCTACGAGCAGTACTTC. This encodes CAWSVRGSSYEQYF. The complete variable domain, with remaining parts taken from reference TRBV30 and TRBJ2-7, reads SQTIHQWPATLVQPVGSPLSLECTVEGTSNPNLYWYRQAAGRGLQLLFYSVGIGQISSEVPQNLSASRPQDRQFILSSKKLLLSDSGFYLCAWSVRGSSYEQYFGPGTRLTVT.

This clone was detected only a few times. The gene calls are TRBV21-1 and TRBJ2-2; TRBD2 was called by the table and not checked on the DNA. TRBV21-1 represents a pseudogene. The CDR3 has 14 amino acids. DNA for the CDR3: TGTTATCAGAGCGGGACTCCGAACACCGGGGAGCTGTTTTTT. It encodes CYQSGTPNTGELFF.

The rearrangement links TRBV5-4 to TRBJ1-1; the D gene is possibly TRBD1 (5 bases). In germline, CDR1 is SGHNT, CDR2 YYREEE (reference sequence). Deletions cut 0 bases from V and 4 bases from J, with 10 bases between. The CDR3 contains 14 residues. The CDR3 loop reads CASSLGGVGTEAFF. CDR3 coding DNA: TGTGCCAGCAGCTTGGGGGGGGTAGGCACTGAAGCTTTCTTT.

The chain uses TRBV18 and TRBJ1-1; TRBD1 aligns across 12 bases. There are 15 residues in the CDR3. Germline CDR1 and CDR2: KGHSH and LQKENI. V trimming: 2 bases; J trimming: 5 bases; junction bases outside the gene matches: 3. CDR3 residues: CASSPGTGGFTEAFF. CDR3 nucleotide sequence: TGTGCCAGCTCACCAGGGACAGGGGGCTTTACTGAAGCTTTCTTT.

The J gene is TRBJ2-2, the V gene TRBV7-2, with D possibly TRBD1 on 6 matching bases. V lost 5 bases, J lost 7 bases, and 14 bases lay in between. The CDR3 has 14 amino acids. The germline V gene has CDR1 SGHTA and CDR2 FQGNSA. CDR3: CASSRRTVSGELFF. The CDR3 nucleotides read TGTGCCAGCAGCAGACGGACAGTTAGCGGGGAGCTGTTTTTT.

CDR3 nucleotides: TGTGCCAGCAGTTACCGACAGGAGAACACTGAAGCTTTCTTT. This translates into CASSYRQENTEAFF. The chain is built from TRBV6-2 or TRBV6-3 and TRBJ1-1; possible D gene TRBD1, 6 bases. Germline lookup yields CDR1 MNHEY and CDR2 SVGEGT. This CDR3 has 14 residues. Trimming cost V 2 bases and J 1 base, with 8 bases left between them.

This chain joins TRBV19 and TRBJ2-1; 8 bases align to TRBD1. The CDR3 totals 13 residues. V gave up 5 bases and J gave up 9 bases; unmatched junction bases: 6. Germline V gives CDR1 LNHDA, CDR2 SQIVND (reference sequence). The CDR3 DNA reads TGTGCCAGTAGTGTCGCGACAGGGGTTGAGCAGTTCTTC. This translates into CASSVATGVEQFF. Full variable domain (outside the CDR3, taken from reference TRBV19 and TRBJ2-1): DGGITQSPKYLFRKEGQNVTLSCEQNLNHDAMYWYRQDPGQGLRLIYYSQIVNDFQKGDIAEGYSVSREKKESFPLTVTSAQKNPTAFYLCASSVATGVEQFFGPGTRLTVL.

This chain joins TRBV2 and TRBJ1-3; TRBD1 might be the D (6 bases). In germline, CDR1 is SNHLY, CDR2 FYNNEI. The CDR3 spans 15 residues. Between the trimmed V and J ends, which lost 5 bases and 2 bases, there was a span of 13 bases. CDR3 protein: CASSRDKLPGNTIYF. CDR3 nucleotides: TGTGCCAGCAGTAGGGACAAGTTACCTGGAAACACCATATATTTT.

This sequence joins TRBV9 and TRBJ2-6, with D possibly matching TRBD1 (5 bases). The V end was cut by 4 bases, the J end by 0 bases, with 17 bases between. Germline CDR1 SGDLS, CDR2 YYNGEE. The CDR3 is 18 amino acids. This CDR3 is CASSLNRGLSSGANVLTF. The CDR3 DNA is TGTGCCAGCAGCTTAAATAGGGGTCTCAGCTCTGGGGCCAACGTCCTGACTTTC.

The V gene is TRBV5-5, the J gene TRBJ1-2; 7 bases are shared with TRBD1. Trimming removed 0 bases from V and 5 bases from J; junction bases left unmatched: 4. CDR1 SGHKS and CDR2 YYEKEE come from the germline V gene (reference sequence). The CDR3 length is 14 residues. In DNA, the CDR3 is TGTGCCAGCAGCTTGGGGACAGGACTATATGGCTACACCTTC. Translation gives CASSLGTGLYGYTF.

The chain has TRBV28 and TRBJ2-1; D is possibly TRBD2 (5 bases). Germline V gives CDR1 MDHEN, CDR2 SYDVKM. The CDR3 extends over 14 amino acids. V lost 6 bases to trimming and J lost 6 bases, with 15 bases between them. The CDR3 DNA sequence: TGTGCCAGCAGAGAGGGCCAATATGGCAATGAGCAGTTCTTC. It yields the protein CASREGQYGNEQFF.